This T cell receptor (beta chain) is from a study of patients and donors after allogeneic stem cell transplantation. TCRdb itself ran the RT-PCR reads through MiXCR, one entry per CDR3 protein. This table holds 390,000 or so distinct CDR3 sequences, approximately 16% found once. The CDR3 loop spans 14 amino acids. V was pared by 2 bases and J by 7 bases, with 7 bases of the junction left unmatched. The germline V gene has CDR1 MNHEY and CDR2 SMNVEV (reference sequence). V and J are TRBV27 and TRBJ2-7, with TRBD1 identical over 8 bases. This receptor was taken from a human donor who was either an allogeneic HSCT recipient or a stem cell or donor lymphocyte infusion donor (not recorded which). It is not recorded whose cells these are; they may come from a transplant donor. Material: blood, either unsorted or a sorted T cell fraction (not recorded which). The CDR3 loop is CASSLRTGNPEQYF. The CDR3 nucleotides are TGTGCCAGCAGTTTAAGGACAGGGAATCCGGAGCAGTACTTC.